This entry concerns a single T cell receptor (beta chain). Its antigen is not known. The sample belongs to a study of cytomegalovirus exposure and HLA in healthy donors. Study results and limitations: A later analysis associated some 18,000 TCR beta sequences with HLA alleles at a 0.05 false discovery rate.

This CDR3 has 18 amino acids. Per germline, CDR1 LGHNA and CDR2 YSLEER. V gave up 0 bases and J gave up 5 bases; unmatched junction bases: 8. It was with 60 Vbeta and 13 Jbeta primers that the PCR ran. Clones were read by immunoSEQ multiplex PCR, and TCRdb kept only the in-frame ones, dropping some. The sample consists of about 130,000 clones, more than 65% of them appearing once. The specimen sequenced was PBMCs. V usage is TRBV4-3 and J usage is TRBJ2-3; 13 bases match TRBD2. This clonotype was obtained from a woman in her sixties or seventies in good health and CMV-seropositive. CDR3 coding DNA: TGCGCCAGCAGCCAAGATGTAGGACTAGCGGGAGTAGGAGATACGCAGTATTTT. This encodes CASSQDVGLAGVGDTQYF.